This TCR beta chain is from a study of blood T cell repertoires in COVID-19 (dated by TCRdb to 2018 to 2020). With regard to the full study: The collaborator samples originated in the United States, Italy and Spain and spanned the acute and convalescent phases of COVID-19. The samples were drawn from two sources: the first 160 participants of the ongoing ImmuneRACE study, and 1,254 subjects contributed by 6 global collaborators. A freely available public database, intended as a resource for researchers studying the immune response to SARS-CoV-2, is where the repertoires were released. Where HLA class I and class II types were available, the types were taken from metadata supplied by the sample provider, not from assay-based typing. A de-identified subject ID, COVID-19 status, age in years and sex were almost always included in the sample metadata. The material from the prospective study consisted of cDNA or gDNA derived from T cells, B-cell-depleted T cells, or PBMCs. Deeply sampled blood TCRbeta repertoires from subjects exposed to, actively infected with, or recovered from COVID-19 were included in the dataset. On the study overall, not on this receptor specifically: The amount of clinical and demographic metadata varied by source and participant and was provided uncurated.

The CDR3 has 13 amino acids, counting the end cysteine and phenylalanine. Only the CDR3 DNA is retained, 39 bases long and in frame from the first base. CDR1 MNHEY and CDR2 SVGEGT are derived from the germline V gene. V is cut back by 5 bases and J by 5 bases, with 5 bases in the junction unmatched. Concerning this clone itself: The specificity of this receptor is unknown. No much larger clonotype is one base removed from it; base qualities were not supplied.

Whole blood was collected in K2EDTA tubes by collaborating institutions according to the institutions' own protocols. For TCRbeta analysis, collaborators shipped samples as frozen whole blood, isolated PBMCs, or DNA extracted from either of those sample types. TCRbeta CDR3 regions were amplified from genomic DNA by means of the immunoSEQ Assay, a bias-controlled multiplex PCR. The paper's processing steps were these. Nucleated cell counts per sample were estimated from amplification of reference gene primers within the assay. To quantify the absolute abundance of each unique TCRbeta CDR3 rearrangement, sequence reads were collapsed and filtered. For each sample, productive Simpson clonality was calculated by taking the square root of Simpson's diversity index across productive rearrangements. This immuneACCESS table, as held by TCRdb, lists in-frame sequences with V and J called but not all clones. Of the missing ones, under half trace to an unresolved V gene in checked studies; the others have no known cause. V, J and clone size are those of that table, while D and trimming were read from the DNA. The sample records approximately 150,000 clones, 70% to 90% of which are singletons. Of the sample, roughly 1% is held by the ten largest clones.

The source is a man aged 35-49 years with acute or convalescent COVID-19. Here the chain combines TRBV6-2 or TRBV6-3 and TRBJ1-1; 7 bases in the middle match TRBD1. The sample was peripheral blood. The DNA is as follows: TGTGCCAGCAGTACACAGGGGAAGACTGAAGCTTTCTTT. It specifies CASSTQGKTEAFF.